This passage covers 13 T cell receptor beta chains from one sample sequenced in a study of cytomegalovirus exposure and HLA in healthy donors. Sequencing was performed with immunoSEQ multiplex PCR; in TCRdb, only in-frame clones are kept and a portion is missing. The sample has 140,000 or so clones, 80% to 90% seen once. Sequencing was performed on PBMCs. Source of these receptors: a woman aged 25 to 39 in good health and CMV-seropositive.

The genes are TRBV25-1 and TRBJ1-2, with 7 bases aligning to TRBD1. The ends lost 0 bases at V and 6 bases at J; junction bases unmatched: 4. Germline assignment: CDR1 MGHDK and CDR2 SYGVNS. This CDR3 contains 14 residues. The CDR3 sequence: CASSEYTGVDGYTF. The CDR3, as DNA: TGTGCCAGCAGTGAATATACAGGGGTTGATGGCTACACCTTC.

The chain couples TRBV2 to TRBJ2-1; 11 bases are shared with TRBD2. This CDR3 comprises 17 residues. Germline loops: CDR1 SNHLY, CDR2 FYNNEI. The J segment lost 2 bases and the V segment lost 5 bases, leaving 8 bases of the junction unmatched. The CDR3, as DNA: TGTGCCAGCAGTCGGTATAGCGGGAGGGCCACCTACAATGAGCAGTTCTTC. Protein: CASSRYSGRATYNEQFF. The whole variable domain, filled in from reference TRBV2 and TRBJ2-1, reads EPEVTQTPSHQVTQMGQEVILRCVPISNHLYFYWYRQILGQKVEFLVSFYNNEISEKSEIFDDQFSVERPDGSNFTLKIRSTKLEDSAMYFCASSRYSGRATYNEQFFGPGTRLTVL.

The V gene is TRBV7-2, the J gene TRBJ2-2; the D gene is possibly TRBD2 (5 bases). The CDR3 has 15 residues. The V gene's germline CDR1 is SGHTA and CDR2 FQGNSA. Trimming removed 4 bases at V and 6 bases at J, with 15 bases between. CDR3 coding DNA: TGTGCCAGCAGCTCCACAATCCCCGGGGCCGGGGAGCTGTTTTTT. Amino acids: CASSSTIPGAGELFF.

The rearrangement links TRBV27 to TRBJ2-5, with 10 positions matching TRBD2. This CDR3 has 17 amino acids. Germline V gene lookup returns CDR1 MNHEY and CDR2 SMNVEV (reference sequence). The J segment lost 4 bases and the V segment lost 0 bases, leaving 8 bases of the junction unmatched. The CDR3 DNA reads as TGTGCCAGCAGTTTATCCCGGAGCGGGGGGGCCAGAGAGACCCAGTACTTC. Translating gives CASSLSRSGGARETQYF.

J is TRBJ1-4 and V is TRBV27; TRBD1 agrees at 7 bases. Germline V gives CDR1 MNHEY, CDR2 SMNVEV (reference sequence). The CDR3 consists of 13 residues. Losses at the gene ends were 6 bases for V and 5 bases for J; bases not matched to a gene: 3. The CDR3 region has the DNA TGTGCCAGCAGGGGGACAGAAAATGAAAAACTGTTTTTT. It is translated as CASRGTENEKLFF.

This chain joins TRBV2 and TRBJ2-1; D is uncertain. Per germline, CDR1 SNHLY and CDR2 FYNNEI. The CDR3 is 13 residues long. Between the trimmed V and J ends, which lost 7 bases and 7 bases, there was a span of 14 bases. CDR3 bases: TGTGCCAGCAAGTTGCGGCAACTTAATGAGCAGTTCTTC. This encodes CASKLRQLNEQFF.

The chain couples TRBV9 to TRBJ2-1; 10 bases fit TRBD2. J lost 9 bases, V lost 1 base, and 10 bases had no gene match. Germline CDR1 reads SGDLS; CDR2 reads YYNGEE. This CDR3 has 16 amino acids. CDR3 bases: TGTGCCAGCAGCGTATCCCCGCTAGCGGGAGTTGTTGAGCAGTTCTTC. Its translation is CASSVSPLAGVVEQFF.

The chain links TRBV7-9 to TRBJ1-2; TRBD1 matches 7 bases. Germline lookup yields CDR1 SEHNR and CDR2 FQNEAQ (reference sequence). V was clipped by 4 bases and J by 2 bases; unmatched bases: 10. The CDR3 has 16 amino acids. The chain's CDR3 is CASSSTWDSLNYGYTF. The CDR3 DNA is TGTGCCAGCAGCTCCACCTGGGACAGCCTGAACTATGGCTACACCTTC. The full variable domain, completed using reference TRBV7-9 and TRBJ1-2, is DTGVSQNPRHKITKRGQNVTFRCDPISEHNRLYWYRQTLGQGPEFLTYFQNEAQLEKSRLLSDRFSAERPKGSFSTLEIQRTEQGDSAMYLCASSSTWDSLNYGYTFGSGTRLTVV.

The chain links TRBV5-4 to TRBJ2-5; 9 bases line up with TRBD1. With V trimmed by 0 bases and J by 1 base, 1 base remained unmatched. The CDR3 covers 15 residues. Germline CDR1 SGHNT, CDR2 YYREEE (reference sequence). CDR3 loop: CASSLGQGVQETQYF. DNA for the CDR3: TGTGCCAGCAGCTTGGGACAGGGGGTCCAAGAGACCCAGTACTTC.

The rearrangement uses TRBV5-6 and TRBJ2-1; D possibly corresponds to TRBD2 (7 bases). The CDR3 has 16 amino acids. Germline CDR1 and CDR2: SGHDT and YYEEEE. The V end was cut by 3 bases, the J end by 0 bases, with 13 bases between. CDR3 loop: CASSWGGPSSYNEQFF. In nucleotides, the CDR3 is TGTGCCAGCAGCTGGGGGGGGCCGAGCTCCTACAATGAGCAGTTCTTC.

The chain carries TRBV11-2 and TRBJ1-6; the D is unclear. The CDR3 runs 14 residues. V was pared by 5 bases and J by 7 bases, with 12 bases between. Per germline, CDR1 SGHAT and CDR2 FQNNGV. The CDR3 sequence: CASSLMPANSPLHF. As DNA, the CDR3 is TGTGCCAGCAGCCTTATGCCAGCGAATTCACCCCTCCACTTT.

This clone has just a few counts. The chain links TRBV7-9 to TRBJ2-5, with TRBD2 as a possible D gene (6 bases). There are 15 residues in the CDR3. Germline V gene lookup returns CDR1 SEHNR and CDR2 FQNEAQ (reference sequence). V lost 8 bases and J 5 bases, leaving 21 bases between the germline ends. The CDR3 reads CASGAGTRGGETQYF. The DNA of the CDR3 is TGTGCCAGCGGGGCCGGGACTCGAGGAGGCGAGACCCAGTACTTC.

The V gene is TRBV29-1, the J gene TRBJ2-6; 7 positions match TRBD1. Germline V gene data show CDR1 as SQVTM and CDR2 as ANQGSEA. The CDR3 loop spans 18 amino acids. The junction had 16 bases not matched to a gene; V was cut back by 8 bases and J by 0 bases. CDR3 protein: CSPEGWQGVYSGANVLTF. Here the CDR3 DNA reads TGCAGCCCCGAGGGGTGGCAGGGGGTATACTCTGGGGCCAACGTCCTGACTTTC.